The 24 T cell receptor beta chains presented below share a single source sample, sequenced in a study of shared T cell receptors in the human thymus. Only in-frame clones appear in the TCRdb table, and some are missing; sequencing was by immunoSEQ multiplex PCR. This sample has approximately 490,000 clones, with approximately 80% found just once. In addition, the sample was reused for a study of human thymus T cells.

The specimen sequenced was thymocytes. Source of these receptors: a boy in the first two years of life with a congenital heart defect.

This clone appeared a few times. This chain connects TRBV27 to TRBJ2-1; possibly TRBD2 for D (6 bases). The CDR3 runs 14 residues. The V gene lost 5 bases and the J gene lost 4 bases, with 12 bases spanning the gap. Germline lookup yields CDR1 MNHEY and CDR2 SMNVEV (reference sequence). The CDR3 DNA follows: TGTGCCAGCAGTAGGGGAGGCCCGTACAATGAGCAGTTCTTC. Residues: CASSRGGPYNEQFF.

The CDR3 bases are TGTGCCAGCAGCTTGGACTACCGGAACACTGAAGCTTTCTTT. Amino acids: CASSLDYRNTEAFF. V usage is TRBV5-8 and J usage is TRBJ1-1; D uncertain. Trimming stripped 0 bases from V and 1 base from J, with 7 bases between. CDR1 is SGHTS and CDR2 is YDEGEE in the germline V gene. This CDR3 region has 14 residues. Full variable domain (remainder filled in from reference TRBV5-8 and TRBJ1-1): EAGVTQSPTHLIKTRGQQATLRCSPISGHTSVYWYQQALGLGLQFLLWYDEGEERNRGNFPPRFSGRQFPNYSSELNVNALELEDSALYLCASSLDYRNTEAFFGQGTRLTVV.

The rearrangement links TRBV19 to TRBJ2-2, with 14 bases that match TRBD2. V shed 5 bases and J 7 bases; nucleotides not matched to a gene: 12. Per germline, CDR1 LNHDA and CDR2 SQIVND (reference sequence). This CDR3 spans 18 amino acids. The CDR3 spells CASSDPGLAGEKVGELFF. CDR3 DNA sequence: TGTGCCAGTAGTGACCCGGGACTAGCGGGAGAAAAGGTCGGGGAGCTGTTTTTT. Complete variable domain (other parts from reference TRBV19 and TRBJ2-2): DGGITQSPKYLFRKEGQNVTLSCEQNLNHDAMYWYRQDPGQGLRLIYYSQIVNDFQKGDIAEGYSVSREKKESFPLTVTSAQKNPTAFYLCASSDPGLAGEKVGELFFGEGSRLTVL.

The chain has TRBV12-2 and TRBJ1-5; TRBD1 was called by the table and not checked on the DNA. TRBV12-2 is given as a pseudogene. The CDR3 is 15 residues long. The DNA of the CDR3 is TGTGCAAGTCGCTTAGGGGGGCAGGTCAATCAGCCCCAGCATTTT. It specifies CASRLGGQVNQPQHF.

The rearrangement uses TRBV4-3 and TRBJ2-3, with 14 bases identical to TRBD2. The V segment lost 4 bases and the J segment 6 bases; nucleotides outside the gene matches: 6. The V gene's germline CDR1 is LGHNA and CDR2 YSLEER. This CDR3 comprises 16 residues. The CDR3 region is CASSPGTSGRSDTQYF. The CDR3 region has the DNA TGCGCCAGCAGCCCCGGGACTAGCGGGAGATCGGATACGCAGTATTTT.

The chain employs TRBV30 and TRBJ2-7; tentative D call: TRBD2 (6 bases). V was shortened by 2 bases and J by 3 bases, with 17 bases between the two germline ends. There are 15 residues in the CDR3. Per the germline V gene, CDR1 is GTSNPN and CDR2 is SVGIG (reference sequence). DNA for the CDR3: TGTGCCTGGAGTCCTAGGAGGGCCCCACGCTACGAGCAGTACTTC. Translation: CAWSPRRAPRYEQYF.

The chain joins TRBV5-5 to TRBJ2-5; D is possibly TRBD1 (5 bases). The germline V gene has CDR1 SGHKS and CDR2 YYEKEE (reference sequence). Between the trimmed V and J ends, which lost 3 bases and 1 base, there was a span of 13 bases. There are 15 residues in the CDR3. In DNA, the CDR3 is TGTGCCAGCAGCTCGGCCCCAGGGTCCCAAGAGACCCAGTACTTC. Its translation is CASSSAPGSQETQYF.

The chain links TRBV30 to TRBJ2-7; 8 bases are a match to TRBD1. J lost 9 bases, V lost 3 bases, and 7 bases had no gene match. The CDR3 totals 12 residues. Germline V gene lookup returns CDR1 GTSNPN and CDR2 SVGIG (reference sequence). DNA of the CDR3: TGTGCCTGGAGCTCTAGGACAGGGAGGCAGTACTTC. Translating gives CAWSSRTGRQYF. The entire variable domain, with the rest obtained from reference TRBV30 and TRBJ2-7, is as follows: SQTIHQWPATLVQPVGSPLSLECTVEGTSNPNLYWYRQAAGRGLQLLFYSVGIGQISSEVPQNLSASRPQDRQFILSSKKLLLSDSGFYLCAWSSRTGRQYFGPGTRLTVT.

The CDR3 here is CASSQNSGRADTQYF. As DNA, the CDR3 is TGCGCCAGCAGCCAAAATAGCGGGAGGGCCGATACGCAGTATTTT. This rearrangement joins TRBV4-3 to TRBJ2-3, with 11 bases fitting TRBD2. Germline CDR1 and CDR2: LGHNA and YSLEER. V shed 2 bases, J shed 6 bases, and the junction held 4 bases outside the gene matches. This CDR3 region has 15 residues.

This clone was detected only once. This chain links TRBV30 with TRBJ1-3; D is unresolved. V was trimmed by 0 bases and J by 0 bases, leaving 9 bases between them. The CDR3 covers 15 residues. Germline-derived CDR1 and CDR2 are GTSNPN and SVGIG (reference sequence). CDR3: CAWSVRRSSGNTIYF. The CDR3 DNA is TGTGCCTGGAGTGTACGACGGAGCTCTGGAAACACCATATATTTT.

The chain couples TRBV29-1 to TRBJ2-1, with 7 bases identical to TRBD2. This CDR3 region has 11 residues. Germline-derived CDR1 and CDR2 are SQVTM and ANQGSEA. The V gene end was trimmed by 3 bases and the J gene end by 13 bases; junction bases not matched to a gene: 6. This CDR3 reads CSVDPGLKQFF. The CDR3 DNA is TGCAGCGTTGATCCGGGACTAAAACAGTTCTTC.

V is TRBV29-1 and J is TRBJ2-5, with 7 bases matching TRBD2. Germline V CDR1 and CDR2: SQVTM, ANQGSEA. With V trimmed by 3 bases and J by 2 bases, 27 bases remained unmatched. The CDR3 runs to 21 residues. CDR3 sequence (DNA): TGCAGCGTTGACTCCACCAGGGACTACCAGCAAACATGCCCACTGCAAGAGACCCAGTACTTC. Protein: CSVDSTRDYQQTCPLQETQYF.

The chain carries TRBV7-9 and TRBJ1-2; 9 bases align to TRBD1. The CDR3 consists of 15 residues. V dropped 4 bases and J dropped 7; count of bases not matched to a gene: 10. Germline V CDR1 and CDR2: SEHNR, FQNEAQ (reference sequence). CDR3 DNA: TGTGCCAGCAGCTCCCGGGACAGGGAAAGGAGTGGCTACACCTTC. Translating it yields CASSSRDRERSGYTF.

The J gene is TRBJ1-4, the V gene TRBV11-3, with 9 bases fitting TRBD1. V was clipped by 3 bases and J by 1 base; unmatched bases: 9. Germline CDR1 reads SGHNT; CDR2 reads YENEEA. The CDR3 runs 18 residues. CDR3 in amino acids: CASSFLTGGRRTNEKLFF. DNA for the CDR3: TGTGCCAGCAGCTTCCTAACAGGGGGCAGGAGAACTAATGAAAAACTGTTTTTT.

The rearrangement uses TRBV30 and TRBJ2-2; 7 bases match TRBD1. Unmatched junction bases numbered 13, after V lost 2 bases and J lost 4 bases. Germline V CDR1 and CDR2: GTSNPN, SVGIG (reference sequence). This CDR3 spans 17 amino acids. The CDR3 loop is CAWSPPLGTVSTGELFF. For the CDR3, the DNA is TGTGCCTGGAGTCCCCCCCTCGGGACAGTCTCCACCGGGGAGCTGTTTTTT.

This clone showed up just a few times. The gene calls are TRBV15 and TRBJ2-3; TRBD2 matches at 15 bases. The germline V gene has CDR1 LNHNV and CDR2 YYDKDF (reference sequence). Trimming at V came to 1 base and at J to 0 bases, leaving 8 bases not matched to a gene. CDR3 length equals 20 residues. The DNA for the CDR3 is TGTGCCACCAGCAGAGCCGGGACTAGCGGGAGGAGCGCCAGCACAGATACGCAGTATTTT. It yields the protein CATSRAGTSGRSASTDTQYF.

The chain links TRBV13 to TRBJ1-2, with 7 bases lining up with TRBD1. V gave up 1 base and J gave up 7 bases; unmatched junction bases: 0. This CDR3 contains 12 residues. Germline CDR1 PRHDT, CDR2 FYEKMQ (reference sequence). DNA for the CDR3: TGTGCCAGCAGCTTAGACAGGGGTGGCTACACCTTC. It codes for CASSLDRGGYTF.

This chain connects TRBV7-2 to TRBJ2-2; 10 positions match TRBD2. The CDR3 runs to 15 residues. V lost 5 bases to trimming and J lost 10 bases; unmatched junction nucleotides: 10. Germline loops: CDR1 SGHTA, CDR2 FQGNSA. The CDR3 nucleotides read TGTGCCAGCAGCGCCGGGACTAGCGTCCTAGAGGAGCTGTTTTTT. This sequence encodes CASSAGTSVLEELFF.

The V gene is TRBV7-8, the J gene TRBJ2-6, with D possibly matching TRBD1 (6 bases). Trimming took 4 bases from V and 0 from J, leaving 13 bases between them. The V gene's germline CDR1 is SGHVS and CDR2 FQNEAQ. This CDR3 is built from 17 residues. The CDR3 nucleotides read TGTGCCAGCAGCTCACCGGGACATCGCTCTGGGGCCAACGTCCTGACTTTC. Amino acids: CASSSPGHRSGANVLTF.

The chain uses TRBV7-9 and TRBJ1-1; unclear D gene. The CDR3 spans 15 residues. In germline, CDR1 is SEHNR, CDR2 FQNEAQ (reference sequence). Trimming stripped 6 bases from V and 3 bases from J, with 17 bases between. As DNA, the CDR3 is TGTGCCAGCAGGTCCCCCCCCGGGAGGGACACTGAAGCTTTCTTT. This encodes CASRSPPGRDTEAFF.

The V and J genes are TRBV7-2 and TRBJ2-7; 7 bases match TRBD2. CDR3 length equals 16 residues. The J segment lost 5 bases and the V segment lost 2 bases, leaving 12 bases of the junction unmatched. The germline CDR1 and CDR2 sequences are SGHTA and FQGNSA. DNA for the CDR3: TGTGCCAGCAGCTTATATGGGCCCGGGACTAACCACGAGCAGTACTTC. This gives the protein CASSLYGPGTNHEQYF.

The chain has TRBV28 and TRBJ2-2, with 8 bases aligning to TRBD2. The V gene's germline CDR1 is MDHEN and CDR2 SYDVKM. The ends lost 3 bases at V and 7 bases at J; junction bases unmatched: 7. The CDR3 has 15 amino acids. Here the CDR3 reads CASSFKTSDYGELFF. In DNA, the CDR3 is TGTGCCAGCAGTTTTAAGACTAGCGATTACGGGGAGCTGTTTTTT.

J is TRBJ2-7 and V is TRBV2, with a weak D call TRBD1 (5 bases). V dropped 3 bases and J dropped 3 bases, with 12 bases sitting between them. The CDR3 contains 14 residues. Germline values: CDR1 SNHLY, CDR2 FYNNEI. The DNA of the CDR3 is TGTGCCAGCAGTGACGGCAGGGCCCTCTACGAGCAGTACTTC. It codes for CASSDGRALYEQYF.

This sequence joins TRBV7-9 and TRBJ1-1; 10 nucleotides match TRBD1. The CDR3 covers 15 residues. In germline, CDR1 is SEHNR, CDR2 FQNEAQ (reference sequence). V gave up 3 bases and J gave up 6 bases; unmatched junction bases: 7. The CDR3 loop is CASSLGDRGDAEAFF. DNA of the CDR3: TGTGCCAGCAGCTTGGGGGACAGGGGTGACGCTGAAGCTTTCTTT.